A single T cell receptor (beta chain) is shown here with its context. Sample-barcoded 5' priming and a J-beta primer mix drove a second PCR of roughly 7 to 11 cycles. TCRdb itself ran the 5' RACE reads through MiXCR, one entry per CDR3 protein. The sample lists hundreds of thousands of distinct CDR3 sequences, around half seen once, with about 42% in the top ten. The data originate from a study of blood T cells in healthy people across ages. This CDR3 has 14 residues. V gave up 4 bases and J gave up 0 bases, with 9 bases separating them. The germline gives CDR1 SGHRS, CDR2 YFSETQ. The gene calls are TRBV5-1 and TRBJ2-3; D perhaps matches TRBD2 (6 bases). This receptor was identified in an elderly man in good health. Specimen: blood. The CDR3 region has the DNA TGCGCCAGCAGCCCAGGGACTAGCACAGATACGCAGTATTTT. Translation gives CASSPGTSTDTQYF.